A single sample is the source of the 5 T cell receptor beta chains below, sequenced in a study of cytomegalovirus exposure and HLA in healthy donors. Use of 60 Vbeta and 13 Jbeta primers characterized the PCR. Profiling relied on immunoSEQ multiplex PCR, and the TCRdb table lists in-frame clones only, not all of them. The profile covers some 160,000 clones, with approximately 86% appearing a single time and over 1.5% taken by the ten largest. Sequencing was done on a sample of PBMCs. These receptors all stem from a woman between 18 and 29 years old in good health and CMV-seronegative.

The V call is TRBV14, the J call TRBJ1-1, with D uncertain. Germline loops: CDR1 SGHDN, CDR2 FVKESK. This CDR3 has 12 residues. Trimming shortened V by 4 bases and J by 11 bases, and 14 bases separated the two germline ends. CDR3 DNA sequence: TGTGCCAGCAGCCGGCAGTTAGAGGAGGCTTTCTTT. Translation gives CASSRQLEEAFF.

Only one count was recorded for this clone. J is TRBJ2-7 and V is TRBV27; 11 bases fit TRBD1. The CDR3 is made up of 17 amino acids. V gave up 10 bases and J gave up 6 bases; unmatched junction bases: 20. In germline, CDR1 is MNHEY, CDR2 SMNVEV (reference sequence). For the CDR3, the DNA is TGTGCCACCTCCGGGCAGTGGGGGACAGGGGGTACTCGCGAGCAGTACTTC. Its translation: CATSGQWGTGGTREQYF.

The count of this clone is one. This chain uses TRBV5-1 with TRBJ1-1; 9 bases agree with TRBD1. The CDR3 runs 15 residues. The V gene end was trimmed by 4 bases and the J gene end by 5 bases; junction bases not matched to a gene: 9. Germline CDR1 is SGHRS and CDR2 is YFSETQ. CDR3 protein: CASSARTGVGTEAFF. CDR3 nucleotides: TGCGCCAGCAGCGCGCGGACAGGGGTCGGGACTGAAGCTTTCTTT.

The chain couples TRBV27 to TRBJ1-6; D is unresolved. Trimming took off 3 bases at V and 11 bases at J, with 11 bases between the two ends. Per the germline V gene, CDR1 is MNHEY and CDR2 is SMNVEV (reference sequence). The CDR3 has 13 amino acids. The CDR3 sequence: CASSLGGGAPLHF. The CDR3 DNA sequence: TGTGCCAGCAGTTTGGGCGGCGGGGCACCCCTCCACTTT.

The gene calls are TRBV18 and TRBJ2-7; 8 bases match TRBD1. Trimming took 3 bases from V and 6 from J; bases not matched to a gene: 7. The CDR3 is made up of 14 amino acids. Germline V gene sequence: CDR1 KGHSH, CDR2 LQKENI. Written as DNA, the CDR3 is TGTGCCAGCTCACCGAACAATGACAGGGGCGAGCAGTACTTC. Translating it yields CASSPNNDRGEQYF.